This T cell receptor beta chain was sequenced in a study of blood T cell repertoires in COVID-19. The V end lost 6 bases, the J end lost 3 bases, and 12 bases lay between the germline ends. This CDR3 has 13 amino acids. Assay: immunoSEQ multiplex PCR; the TCRdb copy retains only in-frame clones and omits some. The table lists about 200,000 clones, roughly 80% of them singletons. The chain joins TRBV12-3 or TRBV12-4 to TRBJ2-7; tentative D call: TRBD2 (6 bases). The origin of this receptor is a woman aged 45-60 years who had been exposed to COVID-19. Material: PBMCs or T cells enriched from blood (not recorded which). The CDR3 is CASSYRGNYEQYF. CDR3 in DNA: TGTGCCAGCAGCTACCGGGGGAACTACGAGCAGTACTTC.